This TCR beta chain was sequenced in a study of T cells after yellow fever vaccination. Looking at the study overall: Each low-cell-number fraction was prepared by means of SMART-Seq v4 Ultra Low Input. Study-wide results and limits: At around 95% for CD4 and just over 85% for CD8, most primary-vaccination clones showed up again after the booster.

This clonotype was seen a handful of times. What it binds is unknown. Generation of TCR cDNA used 5'RACE template switching (which added a universal primer site and UMIs). TCRdb independently ran MiXCR on the 5' RACE reads; one entry per CDR3 protein. The sample includes some 560,000 distinct CDR3 sequences, 15% to 20% of them seen just once. J was trimmed by 3 bases and V by 6 bases; bases with no gene match: 9. CDR3 size: 15 residues. Germline CDR1 reads SGHTA; CDR2 reads FQGNSA. The chain combines TRBV7-2 with TRBJ2-7, with TRBD2 matching 9 bases. The origin of this receptor is a man aged 30 to 45 who received the YFV17D yellow fever vaccine. The source material was PBMCs, sampled 15 days after the yellow fever booster vaccination. CDR3 loop: CASRGGLAPIYEQYF. The CDR3, as DNA: TGTGCCAGCAGAGGAGGACTAGCGCCAATCTACGAGCAGTACTTC.